This TCR beta chain derives from a study of T cell responses to AZD1222 COVID-19 vaccine. The V and J ends lost 0 bases and 2 bases respectively, with 8 bases between them. CDR1 is SGHKS, CDR2 YYEKEE, per germline (reference sequence). The CDR3 runs 14 residues. Assay used: immunoSEQ multiplex PCR; TCRdb lists only in-frame clones, some missing. The repertoire holds 98,000 or so clones, about 86% seen once, with about 3.3% in the top ten. The source is an adult in good health. Sequencing used peripheral blood, obtained on day 0 of AZD1222 vaccination. V usage is TRBV5-5 and J usage is TRBJ2-5; D is unclear. CDR3: CASSLVRQQETQYF. DNA for the CDR3: TGTGCCAGCAGCTTGGTTCGGCAGCAAGAGACCCAGTACTTC.